The T cell receptor beta chain under discussion was sequenced for a study of cytotoxic CD8 clonotypes in ibrutinib-treated CLL. Generated by immunoSEQ multiplex PCR, the TCRdb table keeps only in-frame clones and is missing some. The repertoire consists of some 140,000 clones, with under 95% occurring once and the leading ten covering 10% to 14%. The CDR3 runs 15 residues. The junction had 6 bases not matched to a gene; V was cut back by 1 base and J by 6 bases. Germline lookup yields CDR1 GTSNPN and CDR2 SVGIG (reference sequence). Study outcomes and limitations: Sampling times (in sustained-remission versus progressing patients) were not the same.

Libraries of TCR beta were made from approximately 2 micrograms of genomic DNA that came from cryopreserved PBMCs. Comment on this clone: Its antigen is undetermined.

Sample: PBMCs, taken after 12 months of ibrutinib treatment. This chain links TRBV30 with TRBJ2-1; 10 bases align to TRBD1. The sequence came from a human donor with chronic lymphocytic leukemia. The CDR3, as DNA: TGTGCCTGGAGTGCCGGGACAGGGGAAATCAATGAGCAGTTCTTC. Amino acids: CAWSAGTGEINEQFF.